This TCR beta chain was obtained from a study of neurological immune-mediated disorders. The table lists this clonotype with many counts. TCRdb itself ran the 5' RACE reads through MiXCR, one entry per CDR3 protein. Of 71,000 or so distinct CDR3 sequences listed, roughly 15% are singletons. Deletions cut 9 bases from V and 7 bases from J, with 19 bases between. The germline gives CDR1 SNHLY, CDR2 FYNNEI. This CDR3 has 14 residues. Noted time point: longitudinal time-point 1 (baseline). This clonotype originated in a female donor with HTLV-1-associated myelopathy (HAM/TSP). Sequenced: PBMCs. V usage is TRBV2 and J usage is TRBJ2-1; tentatively, D is TRBD1 or TRBD2 (6 bases each). The chain's CDR3 is CASGYGGSGNEQFF. The CDR3 bases are TGTGCCAGTGGGTACGGGGGCTCGGGGAATGAGCAGTTCTTC.